The sequence of this TCR beta chain was determined in a study of Graves' ophthalmopathy and Graves' hyperthyroidism. The CDR3 covers 16 residues. Germline CDR1 SGHVS, CDR2 FQNEAQ. Trimming took off 0 bases at V and 2 bases at J, with 14 bases between the two ends. In its sample, this clonotype was seen a few times. RNA transcripts yielded amplified TCR beta CDR3 regions. First-round RT-PCR employed HTBI primers, with a second-round multiplex PCR after it. MiXCR, applied by TCRdb to the multiplex PCR reads, yields one record per CDR3 protein. In the table there are hundreds of thousands of distinct CDR3 sequences, roughly 41% of which are singletons.

V gene TRBV7-8 combines with J gene TRBJ2-7, with D perhaps being TRBD1 or TRBD2 (5 bases each). The source material was peripheral blood. This sequence originates from an adult man with Graves' ophthalmopathy. The DNA of the CDR3 is TGTGCCAGCAGCTTAGCGTGGGGGTCCACCACCTACGAGCAGTACTTC. Residues: CASSLAWGSTTYEQYF.